Listed here are 11 T cell receptor beta chains from one sample, sequenced in a study of T cell changes during pregnancy in multiple sclerosis. Sequencing was performed with immunoSEQ multiplex PCR; in TCRdb, only in-frame clones are kept and a portion is missing. The data contain about 100,000 clones, 94% of them singletons. This specimen consisted of peripheral blood, obtained before pregnancy. The receptor set was obtained from a female donor with multiple sclerosis, enrolled in a pregnancy study.

The chain is built from TRBV2 and TRBJ1-1; D gene uncertain. Trimming left V 1 base short and J 5 bases short, with 11 bases between. The CDR3 has 14 amino acids. CDR1 is SNHLY, CDR2 FYNNEI, per germline. DNA of the CDR3: TGTGCCAGCAGTGAAGTCAGGAAGGTTACTGAAGCTTTCTTT. It codes for CASSEVRKVTEAFF.

The chain is built from TRBV6-1 and TRBJ2-2; D not certain. The germline V gene encodes CDR1 MNHNS and CDR2 SASEGT. Trimming cost V 7 bases and J 3 bases, with 6 bases left between them. CDR3 length: 12 amino acids. CDR3 coding DNA: TGTGCCAGCACGGGTTACACCGGGGAGCTGTTTTTT. This encodes CASTGYTGELFF.

The chain uses TRBV2 and TRBJ1-1, with a tentative D call TRBD1 (5 bases). This CDR3 is built from 13 residues. Deletions cut 7 bases from V and 7 bases from J, with 16 bases between. In germline, CDR1 is SNHLY, CDR2 FYNNEI. CDR3 sequence (DNA): TGTGCCAGCATAAGAACACAGGCTCATGAAGCTTTCTTT. As protein: CASIRTQAHEAFF.

The J gene is TRBJ1-2, the V gene TRBV5-4, with TRBD1 matching 12 bases. V was clipped by 0 bases and J by 3 bases; unmatched bases: 12. The CDR3 is made up of 19 amino acids. Per germline, CDR1 SGHNT and CDR2 YYREEE (reference sequence). This CDR3 is CASSLGFRDRGREDYGYTF. The CDR3 DNA sequence: TGTGCCAGCAGCTTGGGTTTTAGGGACAGGGGGCGCGAAGACTATGGCTACACCTTC.

The chain employs TRBV27 and TRBJ2-7; D remains ambiguous. Germline CDR1 and CDR2: MNHEY and SMNVEV (reference sequence). Trimming took off 5 bases at V and 7 bases at J, with 12 bases between the two ends. CDR3 length: 12 amino acids. The DNA of the CDR3 is TGTGCCAGCAGTCCTTCCTTGACTGAGCAGTACTTC. Its translation: CASSPSLTEQYF.

The CDR3 reads CAITGSSSGRTNTQYF. CDR3 in DNA: TGTGCCATTACAGGGTCGAGCAGCGGGAGAACCAATACGCAGTATTTT. J is TRBJ2-3 and V is TRBV27; 8 bases agree with TRBD2. Germline values: CDR1 MNHEY, CDR2 SMNVEV (reference sequence). The junction had 19 bases not matched to a gene; V was cut back by 10 bases and J by 7 bases. The CDR3 totals 16 residues.

The gene calls are TRBV28 and TRBJ1-3; D is unclear. Trimming removed 7 bases from V and 8 bases from J, with 9 bases in between. Germline V gene lookup returns CDR1 MDHEN and CDR2 SYDVKM. This CDR3 has 11 amino acids. The CDR3 DNA reads as TGTGCCAGCAAGCTAGGAGACACCATATATTTT. Residues: CASKLGDTIYF.

This chain uses TRBV27 with TRBJ1-1; 9 positions agree with TRBD1. The V segment lost 5 bases and the J segment 5 bases; nucleotides outside the gene matches: 6. Germline CDR1 is MNHEY and CDR2 is SMNVEV (reference sequence). The CDR3 covers 14 residues. Here the CDR3 DNA reads TGTGCCAGCAGTACAGGGGGCGCAGGGACTGAAGCTTTCTTT. It yields the protein CASSTGGAGTEAFF.

V is TRBV25-1 and J is TRBJ1-4, with D possibly TRBD1 on 5 matching bases. Per germline, CDR1 MGHDK and CDR2 SYGVNS. Trimming took off 4 bases at V and 7 bases at J, with 10 bases between the two ends. The CDR3 consists of 13 residues. The chain's CDR3 is CASSGQGVEKLFF. CDR3 nucleotides: TGTGCCAGCAGTGGCCAGGGCGTTGAAAAACTGTTTTTT.

This chain links TRBV15 with TRBJ1-4; D is perhaps TRBD1 (5 bases). V dropped 7 bases and J dropped 0 bases, with 12 bases sitting between them. This CDR3 comprises 15 residues. CDR1 is LNHNV and CDR2 is YYDKDF in the germline V gene (reference sequence). CDR3 amino acids: CATNQPDTTNEKLFF. The CDR3 DNA is TGTGCCACCAACCAGCCGGACACAACTAATGAAAAACTGTTTTTT. Full variable domain (remainder filled in from reference TRBV15 and TRBJ1-4): DAMVIQNPRYQVTQFGKPVTLSCSQTLNHNVMYWYQQKSSQAPKLLFHYYDKDFNNEADTPDNFQSRRPNTSFCFLDIRSPGLGDTAMYLCATNQPDTTNEKLFFGSGTQLSVL.

This clone was detected a few times. The chain couples TRBV12-5 to TRBJ2-7, with 12 bases identical to TRBD2. The trim removed 6 bases at V and 6 bases at J, leaving 9 bases unmatched. The CDR3 loop spans 15 amino acids. CDR1 and CDR2 from the germline V gene are LGHNT and FRNRAP. In DNA, the CDR3 is TGTGCTAGTGGGGCGACTAGCGGGAGATGGTTCGAGCAGTACTTC. As protein: CASGATSGRWFEQYF.